This T cell receptor beta chain originates from a study of blood T cell repertoires in COVID-19. About the study: The study drew acute and convalescent COVID-19 samples from the United States, Italy and Spain.

With 10 bases clipped from V and 4 bases from J, the junction kept 10 bases outside the gene matches. Germline-derived CDR1 and CDR2 are MNHEY and SVGAGI. The length of the CDR3 is 14 residues. Authors' methods: Amplification of reference gene primers provided the estimated nucleated cell counts. The method was immunoSEQ multiplex PCR; TCRdb's version includes in-frame clones alone and lacks a portion of them. From that table come the V and J calls and clone size; the DNA was used to work out D and trimming. The sample includes about 480,000 clones, about 91% of them seen just once. The sample taken for sequencing was peripheral blood. The TCR originated in a man aged 18 to 35 with COVID-19, enrolled during active disease. The rearrangement uses TRBV6-5 and TRBJ2-7; TRBD2 aligns across 10 bases. This chain's CDR3 is CANTPLAGVYEQYF. In DNA, the CDR3 is TGTGCCAACACACCCCTAGCGGGGGTTTACGAGCAGTACTTC.